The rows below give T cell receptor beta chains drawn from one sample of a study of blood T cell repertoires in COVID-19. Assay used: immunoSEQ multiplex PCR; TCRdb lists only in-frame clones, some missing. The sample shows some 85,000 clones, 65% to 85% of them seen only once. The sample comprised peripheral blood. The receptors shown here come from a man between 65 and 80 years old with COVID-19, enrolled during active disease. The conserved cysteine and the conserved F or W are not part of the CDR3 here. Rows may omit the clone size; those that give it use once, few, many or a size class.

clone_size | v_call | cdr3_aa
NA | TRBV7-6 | ASSLATRLAGGREQY
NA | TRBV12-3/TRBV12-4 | ASSLSTEAF
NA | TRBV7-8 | ASSLRQGSYEQY
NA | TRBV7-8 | ASSPQGGERGNQPQH
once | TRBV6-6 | ASSYTKGVTEAF
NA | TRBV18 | ASSPTSGERETQY
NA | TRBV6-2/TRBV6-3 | ASSPDRPATNEKLF
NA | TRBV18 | ASSPRGTGVPRDYGYT
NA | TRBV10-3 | AISQDRGRRSPLH
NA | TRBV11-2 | ASSTIGGRAIPVTEAF
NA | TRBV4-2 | ASSHNSNTGELF
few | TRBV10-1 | ASSESGRTKQY
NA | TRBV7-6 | ASSPGGQGYQPQH
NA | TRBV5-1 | ASSAGETVF
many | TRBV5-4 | ASSSGTDYEQY
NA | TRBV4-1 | ASSQGQGLYEQY
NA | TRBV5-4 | ASSLGQRRTYNEQF